This is a list of T cell receptor beta chains from one sample in a study of graft-versus-host responses after intestinal transplantation. Clones were sequenced by immunoSEQ multiplex PCR, and TCRdb holds only the in-frame ones, with some missing. The table has about 97,000 clones, 90% to 95% seen once. No antigen has been assigned to these receptors. This specimen was unstimulated CD4+ T cells sorted from spleen or lymph node cells, taken before transplant. Receptor source: a human donor who was the organ donor for an intestinal transplant. The CDR3 runs from the conserved cysteine through the conserved F or W. A D gene is named only where the DNA matches it firmly. Where a row states a size, it is once, few, many or the class of an expanded clone; other rows omit it.

v_call	j_call	d_call	clone_size	cdr3_aa	cdr3_nt
TRBV2	TRBJ2-3	TRBD2	-	CASSALAGFTDTQYF	TGTGCCAGCAGCGCTCTAGCGGGGTTCACAGATACGCAGTATTTT
TRBV15	TRBJ2-3	-	-	CATSRAGQGTDTQYF	TGTGCCACCAGCAGAGCAGGGCAAGGCACAGATACGCAGTATTTT
TRBV7-6	TRBJ1-4	TRBD1	-	CASSPNRDRHEKLFF	TGTGCCAGCAGCCCCAACCGGGACAGACATGAAAAACTGTTTTTT
TRBV20-1	TRBJ1-4	-	once	CSAALLAGLFF	TGCAGTGCCGCCCTCCTGGCGGGACTGTTTTTT
TRBV7-2	TRBJ1-5	-	few	CASNEVPSDQPQHF	TGTGCCAGCAACGAGGTACCTTCGGATCAGCCCCAGCATTTT
TRBV7-6	TRBJ2-5	TRBD2	-	CASRLPSGQETQYF	TGTGCCAGCCGGCTCCCTAGCGGTCAAGAGACCCAGTACTTC
TRBV6-1	TRBJ2-7	-	-	CASIAGQGSSKQYF	TGTGCCAGCATAGCGGGACAGGGCAGTTCTAAGCAGTACTTC
TRBV19	TRBJ2-5	TRBD1	-	CASSRVRGETQYF	TGTGCCAGTAGCAGGGTCAGGGGGGAGACCCAGTACTTC
TRBV12-5	TRBJ2-7	TRBD1	-	CASGLVWGQGSYEQYF	TGTGCTAGTGGTTTGGTCTGGGGACAGGGTTCCTACGAGCAGTACTTC
TRBV5-8	TRBJ2-1	TRBD2	-	CASSLRRLAYNEQFF	TGTGCCAGCAGCTTGAGGCGACTAGCTTACAATGAGCAGTTCTTC
TRBV6-1	TRBJ1-6	-	-	CASRTQGRGNSPLHF	TGTGCCAGCAGGACACAGGGAAGAGGAAATTCACCCCTCCACTTT
TRBV9	TRBJ2-7	-	-	CASSAEASSYEQYF	TGTGCCAGCAGCGCAGAGGCTAGCTCCTACGAGCAGTACTTC
TRBV29-1	TRBJ2-7	-	-	CSVDLDTNSYEQYF	TGCAGCGTTGACTTGGACACCAACTCCTACGAGCAGTACTTC
TRBV7-2	TRBJ2-3	-	-	CASSYRAGEADTQYF	TGTGCCAGCAGCTACCGGGCGGGCGAAGCAGATACGCAGTATTTT
TRBV18	TRBJ1-2	TRBD1	few	CASSPDRDYGYTF	TGTGCCAGCTCACCAGACAGGGACTATGGCTACACCTTC
TRBV5-1	TRBJ1-6	TRBD1	-	CASSLRGGGFSPLHF	TGCGCCAGCAGCTTAAGAGGGGGCGGTTTTTCACCCCTCCACTTT
TRBV19	TRBJ2-3	TRBD1	once	CASKQGFLLGHTQYF	TGTGCCAGTAAACAGGGGTTTCTACTTGGGCATACGCAGTATTTT